The T cell receptor (beta chain) under discussion was sequenced for a study of metastatic and nonmetastatic thyroid tumors. This clone was seen many times. The antigen is unknown. Findings and limits, study-wide: Patients with malignant thyroid tumors reportedly had significantly higher TCR beta diversity than those with benign nodules, in blood and tumor.

With MiXCR, TCRdb called clones anew from the PCR reads. The table shows just over 70,000 clones, with about 17% occurring only once. Thyroid surgery was performed in patients who had received no treatment beforehand. The source is a female donor with papillary thyroid cancer or a benign thyroid nodule (not recorded which). Some clones in this sample may be carry-over from other donors' samples. Material: blood.

DNA for the CDR3: TGCGCCAGCAGCCAAGATACAGGGCGGGGAGGTGAAAAACTGTTTTTT. The encoded protein is CASSQDTGRGGEKLFF. The V gene is TRBV4-1, the J gene TRBJ1-4; D is perhaps TRBD1 (6 bases). Trimming stripped 0 bases from V and 7 bases from J, with 15 bases between. This CDR3 contains 16 residues. Germline CDR1 is MGHRA and CDR2 is YSYEKL.